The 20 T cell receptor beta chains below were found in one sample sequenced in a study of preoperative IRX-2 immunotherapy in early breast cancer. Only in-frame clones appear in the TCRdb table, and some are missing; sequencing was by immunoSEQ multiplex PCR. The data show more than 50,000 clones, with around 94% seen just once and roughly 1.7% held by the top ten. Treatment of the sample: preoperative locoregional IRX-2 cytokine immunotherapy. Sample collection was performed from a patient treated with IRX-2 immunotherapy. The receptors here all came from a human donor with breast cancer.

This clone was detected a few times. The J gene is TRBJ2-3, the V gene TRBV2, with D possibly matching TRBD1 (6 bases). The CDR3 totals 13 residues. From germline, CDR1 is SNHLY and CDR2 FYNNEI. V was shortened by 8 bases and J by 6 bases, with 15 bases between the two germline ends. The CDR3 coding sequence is TGTGCCAGCCTGGGCGAGGGGGTGGATACGCAGTATTTT. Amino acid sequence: CASLGEGVDTQYF.

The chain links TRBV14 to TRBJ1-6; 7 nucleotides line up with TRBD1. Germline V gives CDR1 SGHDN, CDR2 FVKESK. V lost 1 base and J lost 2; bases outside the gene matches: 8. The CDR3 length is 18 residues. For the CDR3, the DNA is TGTGCCAGCAGCCAAGTATTCCGGGACAGTGCCTATAATTCACCCCTCCACTTT. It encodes CASSQVFRDSAYNSPLHF.

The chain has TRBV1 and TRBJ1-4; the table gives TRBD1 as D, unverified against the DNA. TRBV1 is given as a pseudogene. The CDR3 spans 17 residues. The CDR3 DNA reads TGCACCAGCAGCCAAGATTCTATCAGGGCTACTAATGAAAAACTGTTTTTT. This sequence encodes CTSSQDSIRATNEKLFF.

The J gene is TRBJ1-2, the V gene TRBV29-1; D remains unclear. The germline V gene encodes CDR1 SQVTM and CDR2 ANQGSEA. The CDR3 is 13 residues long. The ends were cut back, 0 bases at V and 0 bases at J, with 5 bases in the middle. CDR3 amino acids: CSVEDSPNYGYTF. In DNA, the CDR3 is TGCAGCGTTGAAGACAGCCCTAACTATGGCTACACCTTC.

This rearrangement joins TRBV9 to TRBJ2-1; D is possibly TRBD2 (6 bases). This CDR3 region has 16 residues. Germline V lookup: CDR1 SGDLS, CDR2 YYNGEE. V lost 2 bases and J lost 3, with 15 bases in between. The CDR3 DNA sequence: TGTGCCAGCAGCGTCGGGGACTTGCTCTTCTACAATGAGCAGTTCTTC. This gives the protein CASSVGDLLFYNEQFF. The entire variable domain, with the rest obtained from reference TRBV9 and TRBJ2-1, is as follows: DSGVTQTPKHLITATGQRVTLRCSPRSGDLSVYWYQQSLDQGLQFLIQYYNGEERAKGNILERFSAQQFPDLHSELNLSSLELGDSALYFCASSVGDLLFYNEQFFGPGTRLTVL.

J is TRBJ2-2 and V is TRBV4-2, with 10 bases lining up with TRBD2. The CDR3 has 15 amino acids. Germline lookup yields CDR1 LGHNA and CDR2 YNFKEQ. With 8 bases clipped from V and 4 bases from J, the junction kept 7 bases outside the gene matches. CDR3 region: CASGKRGGFTGELFF. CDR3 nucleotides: TGTGCCAGCGGAAAGCGGGGGGGCTTCACCGGGGAGCTGTTTTTT.

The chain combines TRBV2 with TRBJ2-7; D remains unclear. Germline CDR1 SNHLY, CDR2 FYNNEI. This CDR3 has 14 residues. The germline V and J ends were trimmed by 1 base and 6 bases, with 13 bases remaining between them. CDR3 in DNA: TGTGCCAGCAGTGAAGGGATTGGGCCCGCCGAGCAGTACTTC. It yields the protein CASSEGIGPAEQYF.

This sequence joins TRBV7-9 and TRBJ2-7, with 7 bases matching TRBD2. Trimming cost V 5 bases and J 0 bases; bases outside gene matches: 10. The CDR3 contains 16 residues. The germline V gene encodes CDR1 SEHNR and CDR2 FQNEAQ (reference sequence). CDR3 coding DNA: TGTGCCAGCAGCGGGCGGGACGGGAGGCCCTCCTACGAGCAGTACTTC. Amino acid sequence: CASSGRDGRPSYEQYF.

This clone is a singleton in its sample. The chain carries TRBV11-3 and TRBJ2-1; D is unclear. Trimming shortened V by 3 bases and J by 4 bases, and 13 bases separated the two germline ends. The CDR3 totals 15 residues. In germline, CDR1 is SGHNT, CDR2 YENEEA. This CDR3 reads CASSLADMGYNEQFF. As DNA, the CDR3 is TGTGCCAGCAGCTTGGCCGACATGGGTTACAATGAGCAGTTCTTC.

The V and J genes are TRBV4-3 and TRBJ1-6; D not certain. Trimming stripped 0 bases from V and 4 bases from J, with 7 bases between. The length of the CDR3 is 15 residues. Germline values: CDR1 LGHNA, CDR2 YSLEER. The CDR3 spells CASSQEADYNSPLHF. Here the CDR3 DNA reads TGCGCCAGCAGCCAAGAAGCCGATTATAATTCACCCCTCCACTTT.

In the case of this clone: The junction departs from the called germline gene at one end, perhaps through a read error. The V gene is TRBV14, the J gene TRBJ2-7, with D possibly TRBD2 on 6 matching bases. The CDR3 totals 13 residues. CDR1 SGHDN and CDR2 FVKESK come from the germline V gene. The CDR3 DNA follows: TGTGCCAGCAGCCTCGGGGACTCCGACGAGCAGTACTTC. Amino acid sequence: CASSLGDSDEQYF.

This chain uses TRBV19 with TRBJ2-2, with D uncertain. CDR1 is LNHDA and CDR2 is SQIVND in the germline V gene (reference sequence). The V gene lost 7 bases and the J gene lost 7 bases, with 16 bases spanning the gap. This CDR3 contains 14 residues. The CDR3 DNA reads TGTGCCAGTACCATGGGCGAACATGACGGGGAGCTGTTTTTT. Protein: CASTMGEHDGELFF. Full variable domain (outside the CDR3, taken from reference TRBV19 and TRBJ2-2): DGGITQSPKYLFRKEGQNVTLSCEQNLNHDAMYWYRQDPGQGLRLIYYSQIVNDFQKGDIAEGYSVSREKKESFPLTVTSAQKNPTAFYLCASTMGEHDGELFFGEGSRLTVL.

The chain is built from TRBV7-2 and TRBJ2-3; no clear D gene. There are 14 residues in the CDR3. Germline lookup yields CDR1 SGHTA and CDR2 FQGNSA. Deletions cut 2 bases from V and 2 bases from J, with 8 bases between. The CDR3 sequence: CASSLQLSTDTQYF. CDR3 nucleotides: TGTGCCAGCAGCTTACAGTTATCCACAGATACGCAGTATTTT.

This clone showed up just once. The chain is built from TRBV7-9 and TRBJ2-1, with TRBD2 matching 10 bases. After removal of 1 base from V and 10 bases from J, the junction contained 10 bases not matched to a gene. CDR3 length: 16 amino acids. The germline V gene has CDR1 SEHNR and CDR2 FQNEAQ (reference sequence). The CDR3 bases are TGTGCCAGCAGCTTAGGAGCTAGCGGGAGACTTTGGGAGCAGTTCTTC. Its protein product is CASSLGASGRLWEQFF.

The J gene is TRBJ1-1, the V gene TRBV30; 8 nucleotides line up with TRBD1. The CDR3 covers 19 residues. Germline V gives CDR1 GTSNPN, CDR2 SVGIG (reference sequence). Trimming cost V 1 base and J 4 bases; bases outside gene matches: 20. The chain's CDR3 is CAWSGGTRQGLGWSTEAFF. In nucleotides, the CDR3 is TGTGCCTGGAGTGGGGGGACTCGACAGGGGCTGGGGTGGAGCACTGAAGCTTTCTTT.

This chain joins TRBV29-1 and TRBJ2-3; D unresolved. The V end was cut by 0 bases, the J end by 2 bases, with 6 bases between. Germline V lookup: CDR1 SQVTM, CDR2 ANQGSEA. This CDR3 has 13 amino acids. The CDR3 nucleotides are TGCAGCGTTGAAGAGACTCACACAGATACGCAGTATTTT. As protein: CSVEETHTDTQYF.

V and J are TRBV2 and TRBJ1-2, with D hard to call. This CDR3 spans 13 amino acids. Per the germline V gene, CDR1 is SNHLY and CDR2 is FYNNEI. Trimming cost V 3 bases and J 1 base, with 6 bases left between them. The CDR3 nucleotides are TGTGCCAGCAGTGACGGCGGTAACTATGGCTACACCTTC. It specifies CASSDGGNYGYTF.

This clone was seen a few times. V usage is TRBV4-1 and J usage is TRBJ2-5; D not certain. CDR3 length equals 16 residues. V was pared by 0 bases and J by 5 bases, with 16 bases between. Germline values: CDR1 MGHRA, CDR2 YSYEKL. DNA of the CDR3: TGCGCCAGCAGCCAAGATTCCAGCCCCCGGGCGGAGACCCAGTACTTC. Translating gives CASSQDSSPRAETQYF.

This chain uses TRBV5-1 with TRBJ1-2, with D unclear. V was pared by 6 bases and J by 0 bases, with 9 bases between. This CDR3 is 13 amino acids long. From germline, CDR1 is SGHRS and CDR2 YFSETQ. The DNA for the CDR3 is TGCGCCAGCACCTCAGTAGCTAACTATGGCTACACCTTC. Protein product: CASTSVANYGYTF.

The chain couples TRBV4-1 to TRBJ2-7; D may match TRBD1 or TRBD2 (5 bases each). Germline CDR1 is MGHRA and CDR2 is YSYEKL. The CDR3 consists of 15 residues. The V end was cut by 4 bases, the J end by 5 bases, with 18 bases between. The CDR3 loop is CASSPTGSRGNEQYF. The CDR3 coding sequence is TGCGCCAGCAGCCCCACGGGATCCCGGGGCAACGAGCAGTACTTC.